This TCR beta chain was recovered during a study of neoadjuvant anti-PD-1 for oral cavity cancer. Overall study results and limits: Pretreatment Treg/Th17 ratio correlated inversely with post-treatment tumor clonality.

Trimming shortened V by 6 bases and J by 9 bases, and 12 bases separated the two germline ends. Per the germline V gene, CDR1 is ENHRY and CDR2 is SYGVKD. The CDR3 runs 12 residues. Sequenced by immunoSEQ multiplex PCR; TCRdb stores in-frame clones only, minus some. The repertoire holds roughly 15,000 clones, with about 63% as singletons. Details on this clone: Its antigen is not identified.

Sequences were derived from PBMCs, sampled before nivolumab (anti-PD-1) treatment. This chain links TRBV10-3 with TRBJ2-1; D is undetermined. The receptor's source is a person between 35 and 79 years old with oral cavity squamous cell carcinoma. The CDR3 is CAIRAGSSEQFF. The CDR3, as DNA: TGTGCCATCAGAGCCGGCAGCTCTGAGCAGTTCTTC.